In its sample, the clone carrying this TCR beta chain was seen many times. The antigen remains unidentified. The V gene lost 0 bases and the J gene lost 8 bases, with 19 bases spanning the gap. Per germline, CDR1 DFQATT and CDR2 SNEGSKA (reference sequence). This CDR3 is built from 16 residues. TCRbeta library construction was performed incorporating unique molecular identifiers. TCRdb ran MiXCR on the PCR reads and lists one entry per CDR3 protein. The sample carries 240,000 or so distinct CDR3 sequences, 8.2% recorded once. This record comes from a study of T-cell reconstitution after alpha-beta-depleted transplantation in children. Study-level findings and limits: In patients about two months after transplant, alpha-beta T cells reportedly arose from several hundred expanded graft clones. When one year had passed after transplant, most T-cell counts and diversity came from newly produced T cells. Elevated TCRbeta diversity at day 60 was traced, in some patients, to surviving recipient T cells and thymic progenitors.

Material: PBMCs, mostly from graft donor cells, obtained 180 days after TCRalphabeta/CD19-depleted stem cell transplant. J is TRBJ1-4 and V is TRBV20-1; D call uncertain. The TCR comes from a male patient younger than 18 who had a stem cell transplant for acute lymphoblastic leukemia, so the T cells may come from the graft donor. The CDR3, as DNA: TGCAGTGCTAGAGATGGGAGGGCAGCCCTTTTGGAAAAACTGTTTTTT. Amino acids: CSARDGRAALLEKLFF.